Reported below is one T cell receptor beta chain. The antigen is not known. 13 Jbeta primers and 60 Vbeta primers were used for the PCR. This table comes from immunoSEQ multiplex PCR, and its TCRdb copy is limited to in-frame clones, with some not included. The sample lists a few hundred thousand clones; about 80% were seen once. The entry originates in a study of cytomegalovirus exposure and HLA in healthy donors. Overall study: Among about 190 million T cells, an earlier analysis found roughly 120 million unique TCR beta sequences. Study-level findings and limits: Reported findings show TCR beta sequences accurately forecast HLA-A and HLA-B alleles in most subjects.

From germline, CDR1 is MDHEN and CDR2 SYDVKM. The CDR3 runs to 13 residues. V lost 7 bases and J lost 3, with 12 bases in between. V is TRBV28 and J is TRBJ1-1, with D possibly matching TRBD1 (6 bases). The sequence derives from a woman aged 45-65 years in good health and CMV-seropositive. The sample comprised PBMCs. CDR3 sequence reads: CASTTGWDTEAFF. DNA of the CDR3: TGTGCCAGCACAACAGGGTGGGACACTGAAGCTTTCTTT.